The 2 T cell receptor beta chains given below trace back to one sample, sequenced in a study of blood T cell repertoires in COVID-19. The repertoire was sequenced with immunoSEQ multiplex PCR; TCRdb's copy has only in-frame clones and lacks some. There are 200,000 to 300,000 clones in the sample; approximately 87% occur only once, and 6.2% lies in the top ten. The sequenced material came from peripheral blood. These receptors came from a man in his sixties with acute or convalescent COVID-19.

Here the CDR3 DNA reads TGTGCCAGCAGACCTCAGGGTAATCCTTCCTATGGCTACACCTTC. Residues: CASRPQGNPSYGYTF. This chain uses TRBV28 with TRBJ1-2; D might be TRBD1 (5 bases). V lost 6 bases, J lost 4 bases, and 18 bases lay in between. The CDR3 runs 15 residues. Germline V gene data show CDR1 as MDHEN and CDR2 as SYDVKM.

The J gene is TRBJ2-3, the V gene TRBV13, with TRBD2 matching 15 bases. CDR3 length: 20 amino acids. The trim removed 5 bases at V and 0 bases at J, leaving 12 bases unmatched. CDR1 is PRHDT and CDR2 is FYEKMQ in the germline V gene (reference sequence). The CDR3 spells CASSPPGLAGGQGSTDTQYF. CDR3 in DNA: TGTGCCAGCAGCCCCCCGGGACTAGCGGGAGGACAAGGAAGCACAGATACGCAGTATTTT.